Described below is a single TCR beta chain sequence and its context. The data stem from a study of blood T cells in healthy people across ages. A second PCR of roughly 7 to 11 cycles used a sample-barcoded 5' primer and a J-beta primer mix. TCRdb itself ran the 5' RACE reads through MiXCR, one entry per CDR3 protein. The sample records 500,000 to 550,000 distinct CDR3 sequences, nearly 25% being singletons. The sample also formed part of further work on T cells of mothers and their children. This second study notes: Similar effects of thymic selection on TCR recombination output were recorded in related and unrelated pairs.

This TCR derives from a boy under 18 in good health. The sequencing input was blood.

The CDR3 DNA follows: TGTGCCACCAGCAGTCGGCGGGGGAAAAACATTCAGTACTTC. It yields the protein CATSSRRGKNIQYF. The V call is TRBV15, the J call TRBJ2-4; 7 bases are shared with TRBD2. Germline V gene lookup returns CDR1 LNHNV and CDR2 YYDKDF (reference sequence). J gave up 4 bases and V 3 bases, and 3 bases lay outside the gene matches. The CDR3 is 14 amino acids.